This is a list of T cell receptor beta chains from one sample in a study of human T cells and chemical hapten exposure. Each CDR3 protein is one row after TCRdb ran MiXCR on the RACE reads. The data hold some 84,000 distinct CDR3 sequences, with 8.5% observed a single time. The source material was whole blood, sampled in connection with sensitization to the hapten diphenylcyclopropenone (DPC). These receptors came from a man in his forties or fifties with alopecia areata. Some clones in this sample may be carry-over from other donors' samples. CDR3s leave out the opening cysteine and the closing phenylalanine or tryptophan. Each record gives: V gene, J gene, CDR3 protein.

V gene: TRBV9
J gene: TRBJ2-3
CDR3 protein: ASSLAGGLTDTQY

V gene: TRBV11-2
J gene: TRBJ2-4
CDR3 protein: ASSNRQSLAKNIQY

V gene: TRBV15
J gene: TRBJ2-2
CDR3 protein: ATSTGGGNTGELF

V gene: TRBV5-6
J gene: TRBJ2-6
CDR3 protein: ASSLYTLSGANVLT

V gene: TRBV20-1
J gene: TRBJ1-2
CDR3 protein: SARVWQREGYT

V gene: TRBV29-1
J gene: TRBJ1-3
CDR3 protein: SVVVPYSGNTIY

V gene: TRBV29-1
J gene: TRBJ2-5
CDR3 protein: SVLLAGKETQY

V gene: TRBV29-1
J gene: TRBJ1-1
CDR3 protein: SVRKGLGWNTEAF

V gene: TRBV20-1
J gene: TRBJ2-3
CDR3 protein: SASSSGTSGRDTQY

V gene: TRBV20-1
J gene: TRBJ2-1
CDR3 protein: SAILGLAGYNEQF

V gene: TRBV19
J gene: TRBJ2-4
CDR3 protein: ASSIGRSLAKNIQY

V gene: TRBV28
J gene: TRBJ2-7
CDR3 protein: ASSFSGRAREQY

V gene: TRBV27
J gene: TRBJ2-3
CDR3 protein: ASSSWAAGDTQY

V gene: TRBV12-3/TRBV12-4
J gene: TRBJ1-1
CDR3 protein: ASSLKGNTEAF

V gene: TRBV4-2
J gene: TRBJ2-1
CDR3 protein: ASSQERTFYNEQF

V gene: TRBV6-2/TRBV6-3
J gene: TRBJ2-5
CDR3 protein: ASRPGLARETQY

V gene: TRBV5-1
J gene: TRBJ2-3
CDR3 protein: ATSALGSNTDTQY

V gene: TRBV3-1
J gene: TRBJ1-4
CDR3 protein: ASSPDRGSNEKLF

V gene: TRBV7-9
J gene: TRBJ2-1
CDR3 protein: ASSKPESGGHEQF

V gene: TRBV7-2
J gene: TRBJ2-3
CDR3 protein: ASSFPGSTYTDTQY

V gene: TRBV7-3
J gene: TRBJ2-2
CDR3 protein: ASSLGFGGELF

V gene: TRBV20-1
J gene: TRBJ2-3
CDR3 protein: SAREAGGGDTQY

V gene: TRBV6-6
J gene: TRBJ2-1
CDR3 protein: ASSYSGNGNEQF

V gene: TRBV9
J gene: TRBJ1-2
CDR3 protein: ASSASGQQYYGYT